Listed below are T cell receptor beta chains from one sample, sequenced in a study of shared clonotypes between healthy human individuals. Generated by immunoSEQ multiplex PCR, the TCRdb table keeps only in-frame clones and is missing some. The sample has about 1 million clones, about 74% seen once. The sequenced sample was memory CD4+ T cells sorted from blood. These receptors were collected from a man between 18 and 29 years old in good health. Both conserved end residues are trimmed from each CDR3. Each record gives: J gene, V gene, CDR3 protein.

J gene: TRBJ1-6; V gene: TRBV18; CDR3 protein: ASSPREGPAPLH
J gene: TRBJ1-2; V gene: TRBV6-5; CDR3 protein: ASSFRGDYGYT
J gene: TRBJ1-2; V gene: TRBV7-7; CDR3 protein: ASSLSPGQPGVGGYGYT
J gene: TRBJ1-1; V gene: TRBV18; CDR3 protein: ASSTARDTEAF
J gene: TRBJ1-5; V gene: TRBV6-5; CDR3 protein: ASGPSSIRPQH
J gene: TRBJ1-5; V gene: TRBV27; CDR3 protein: ASGVFGTLNQPQH
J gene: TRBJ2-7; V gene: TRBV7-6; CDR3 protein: ATQTRVPFYEQY
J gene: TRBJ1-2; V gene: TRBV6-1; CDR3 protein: ASSERQGRDGYT
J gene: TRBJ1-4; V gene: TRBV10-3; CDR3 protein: ATKGGDEKLF
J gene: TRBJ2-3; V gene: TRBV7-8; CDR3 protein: ASSAIAADTQY
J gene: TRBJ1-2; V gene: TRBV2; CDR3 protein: ASSLQEGYGYT
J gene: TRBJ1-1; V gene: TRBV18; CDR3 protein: ASGQRGSTEAF
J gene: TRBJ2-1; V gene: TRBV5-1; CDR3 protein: ASSPSSGRGNEQF
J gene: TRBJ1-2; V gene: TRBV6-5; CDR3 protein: ASSPSGAGGYT
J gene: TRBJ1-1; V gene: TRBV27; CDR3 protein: ASRGGQEAF
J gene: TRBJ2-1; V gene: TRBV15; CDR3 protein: ATSTGQGPYNEQF
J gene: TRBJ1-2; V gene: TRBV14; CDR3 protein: ASSQQTGGYGYT
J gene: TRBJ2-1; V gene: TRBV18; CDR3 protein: ASSLSPGRTYNEQF
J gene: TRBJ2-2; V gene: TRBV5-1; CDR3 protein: ASSLTNTGELF
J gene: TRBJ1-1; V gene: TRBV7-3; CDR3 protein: ASSLFAQGNTEAF
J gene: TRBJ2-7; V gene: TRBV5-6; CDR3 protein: ASSFYRGRYEQY
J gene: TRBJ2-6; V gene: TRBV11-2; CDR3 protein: ASTLDGGGGAGANVLT
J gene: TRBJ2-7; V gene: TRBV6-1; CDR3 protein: ASTRQGGFEQY
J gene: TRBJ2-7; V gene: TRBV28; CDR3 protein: ASSTLGTSRYEQY
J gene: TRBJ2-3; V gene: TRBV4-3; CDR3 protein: ASSQELRSTDTQY
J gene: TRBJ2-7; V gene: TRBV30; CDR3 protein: AWSPQHRVTFTYEQY
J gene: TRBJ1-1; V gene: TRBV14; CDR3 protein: ASSSQGLGNTEAF
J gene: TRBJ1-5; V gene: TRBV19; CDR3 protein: ASSIGQTGQPQH
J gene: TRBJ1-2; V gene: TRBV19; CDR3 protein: ASTDRVNYGYT
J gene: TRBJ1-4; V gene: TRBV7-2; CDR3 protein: ASSLSQGNEKLF
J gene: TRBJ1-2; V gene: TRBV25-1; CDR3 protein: ASHSYGGYT
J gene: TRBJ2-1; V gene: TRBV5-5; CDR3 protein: ASSLGASGSSKQF
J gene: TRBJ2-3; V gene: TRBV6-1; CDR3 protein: ASSDRGEWDTQY
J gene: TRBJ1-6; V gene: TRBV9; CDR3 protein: ASRTGFNSPLH
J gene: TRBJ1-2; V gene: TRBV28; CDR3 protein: ASTNGGQGSYGYT
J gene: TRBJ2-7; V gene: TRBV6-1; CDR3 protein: ASGTFYEQY
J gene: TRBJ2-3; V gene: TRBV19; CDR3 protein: ASSYLRGTGRTDTQY
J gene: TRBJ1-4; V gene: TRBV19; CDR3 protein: ASSTQRTDSNEKLF
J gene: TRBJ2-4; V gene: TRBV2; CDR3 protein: ASSFGLAGVGNIQY
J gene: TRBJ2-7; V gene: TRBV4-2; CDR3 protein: ASSPPSTAPYEQY
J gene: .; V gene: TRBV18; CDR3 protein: ASSPSTGGTYEQY
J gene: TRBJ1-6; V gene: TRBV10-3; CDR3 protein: ASQPGQENSPLH
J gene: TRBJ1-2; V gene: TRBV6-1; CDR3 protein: ASSGGGIVYGYT
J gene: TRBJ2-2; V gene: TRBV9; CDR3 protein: ASSDGANTGELF
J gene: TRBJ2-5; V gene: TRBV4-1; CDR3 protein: ASSRLEPETQY
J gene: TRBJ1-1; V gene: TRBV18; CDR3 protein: ASSPRVAGVNTEAF
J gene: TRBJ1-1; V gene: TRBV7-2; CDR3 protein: ASSYRVNTEAF
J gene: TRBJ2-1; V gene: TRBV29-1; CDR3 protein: SVGGLAGSSYNEQF
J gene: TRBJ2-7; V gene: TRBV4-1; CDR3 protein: ASSRPTLLAGGPGEQY
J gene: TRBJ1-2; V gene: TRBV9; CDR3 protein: ASTRDRGPWGYT